This T cell receptor (beta chain) was captured in a study of blood T cell repertoires in COVID-19. Study-level information: T cells, B-cell-depleted T cells, or PBMCs supplied cDNA or gDNA.

Source study methods: Counts of nucleated cells, estimated from reference gene primer amplification, were obtained. Here immunoSEQ multiplex PCR was the method, and the copy in TCRdb shows in-frame clones only, minus some. That table gives V, J and clone size, and the DNA gave D and trimming. The table includes approximately 70,000 clones, about nine tenths detected once. This clone was counted a few times. Germline CDR1 MRHNA, CDR2 SNTAGT. CDR3 size: 12 residues. V lost 3 bases, J lost 3 bases, and 5 bases lay in between. The TCR was taken from a man aged 65-85 years with active or convalescent COVID-19. The chain employs TRBV6-4 and TRBJ1-1; D gene ambiguous. Sequences were obtained from peripheral blood. CDR3 coding DNA: TGTGCCAGCAGTGAACGGTACACTGAAGCTTTCTTT. Translated, it gives CASSERYTEAFF.